The following is a TCR beta chain sequence with its context. Antigen: not known. The PCR employed 60 Vbeta primers together with 13 Jbeta primers. Authors' analysis steps: A later analysis counted 65 million to 90 million unique TCR beta chains, about 11 million shared. Measured with immunoSEQ multiplex PCR; TCRdb has only the in-frame clones, and not every one. D and trimming come from the DNA, and the V and J calls and clone size come from that table. The table records fewer than 110,000 clones, 76% of them present only once. V was shortened by 3 bases and J by 8 bases, with 13 bases between the two germline ends. The CDR3 is made up of 13 amino acids. In germline, CDR1 is MNHEY, CDR2 SVGAGI. This entry comes from a study of cytomegalovirus exposure and HLA in healthy donors. Study-wide findings and caveats: Later analysis identified several of the most significant clusters that appeared linked to common viral pathogens. In a later analysis, compared with equally common non-associated chains, HLA-associated beta chains were more expanded.

This clonotype was sampled from a man aged 35 to 55 in good health and CMV-seronegative. V is TRBV6-5 and J is TRBJ1-2; the D gene is possibly TRBD1 (5 bases). Sample: PBMCs. CDR3 in DNA: TGTGCCAGCAGTTATGGGGGGATAAGGGGCTACACCTTC. As protein: CASSYGGIRGYTF.